Listed below are T cell receptor beta chains from one sample, sequenced in a study of blood T cell repertoires in COVID-19. Sequencing used immunoSEQ multiplex PCR; TCRdb keeps in-frame clones, though not all of them. The sample contains approximately 260,000 clones, roughly 88% of which appear only once. Sequenced: peripheral blood. The receptors were sampled from a woman between 40 and 50 years old who had recovered from COVID-19. Both conserved end residues are part of each CDR3. D genes are given only for firm matches. The size field is filled for only some rows; it gives once, few, many or a size class.

j_call | clone_size | v_call | d_call | cdr3_nt | cdr3_aa
TRBJ2-7 | . | TRBV3-1/TRBV3-2 | . | TGTGCCAGCAGCTACGGACAGACCTCCTACGAGCAGTACTTC | CASSYGQTSYEQYF
TRBJ2-3 | . | TRBV9 | TRBD1 | TGTGCCAGCAGCGTAGCACAGGGGGGCGCAGATACGCAGTATTTT | CASSVAQGGADTQYF
TRBJ2-7 | few | TRBV5-1 | TRBD1 | TGCGCCAGCACATGGGTGGGACAGCCCCAAGTGAGCTCCTACGAGCAGTACTTC | CASTWVGQPQVSSYEQYF
TRBJ2-2 | . | TRBV3-1/TRBV3-2 | TRBD2 | TGTGCCAGCAGCCCCCGAGGTAGGGGCGGGAGACGGGCCGGGGAGCTGTTTTTT | CASSPRGRGGRRAGELFF
TRBJ1-6 | . | TRBV6-5 | . | TGTGCCAGCAGTCCGCCTCGGGGGACGTATTCACCCCTCCACTTT | CASSPPRGTYSPLHF
TRBJ1-1 | . | TRBV25-1 | . | TGTGCCAGCAAATGGGGCGTGAACACTGAAGCTTTCTTT | CASKWGVNTEAFF
TRBJ2-7 | . | TRBV7-9 | . | TGTGCCAGCAGCATCCACAGGGCGGACGAGCAGTACTTC | CASSIHRADEQYF
TRBJ1-1 | . | TRBV6-5 | TRBD1 | TGTGCCAGCAGCCAGACAGGGGGCACTGAAGCTTTCTTT | CASSQTGGTEAFF
TRBJ1-4 | . | TRBV18 | . | TGTGCCAGCTCACCAGGGACATTGAGTGAAAAACTGTTTTTT | CASSPGTLSEKLFF
TRBJ1-2 | once | TRBV19 | TRBD1 | TGTGCCAGTAGTCTGGGACAGGGGGGACCTTATGGCTACACCTTC | CASSLGQGGPYGYTF
TRBJ2-3 | . | TRBV10-3 | TRBD2 | TGTGCCATCAGTGAGGGGGGACTAGCGGGAGTAACAGATACGCAGTATTTT | CAISEGGLAGVTDTQYF
TRBJ2-6 | . | TRBV24-1 | . | TGTGCCACCAGTGATTGGGCTTCTGGGGCCAACGTCCTGACTTTC | CATSDWASGANVLTF
TRBJ2-7 | few | TRBV14 | TRBD2 | TGTGCCAGCAGCCAAGATTCTAGCGGGAGGGCCAGTAAAAACGAGCAGTACTTC | CASSQDSSGRASKNEQYF
TRBJ2-1 | . | TRBV9 | . | TGTGCCAGCAGCGTAGAGGGGGGGACCTACAATGAGCAGTTCTTC | CASSVEGGTYNEQFF
TRBJ2-1 | . | TRBV19 | TRBD2 | TGTGCCAGTAGTGCCACCGGGACTAACAATGAGCAGTTCTTC | CASSATGTNNEQFF
TRBJ2-7 | . | TRBV4-1 | TRBD2 | TGCGCCAGCAGCAAGGGACTAGCGGGACAGTACGAGCAGTACTTC | CASSKGLAGQYEQYF
TRBJ1-1 | . | TRBV5-1 | TRBD1 | TGCGCCAGCAGCTTGGACAGGGGGAACACTGAAGCTTTCTTT | CASSLDRGNTEAFF
TRBJ2-7 | . | TRBV19 | TRBD1 | TGTGCCAGTAGTATAGTGGGACAGGGACTTCAGGAGCAGTACTTC | CASSIVGQGLQEQYF
TRBJ2-2 | . | TRBV6-5 | TRBD1 | TGTGCCAGCAGCCACACAGGGGCCCTCACCGGGGAGCTGTTTTTT | CASSHTGALTGELFF
TRBJ1-1 | . | TRBV10-3 | . | TGTGCCATCAGTGACCGAGGGGGGGGGCCGGGCACTGAAGCTTTCTTT | CAISDRGGGPGTEAFF
TRBJ2-7 | few | TRBV28 | . | TGTGCCAGCACCGAAGGGGGGGCGGCCTACGAGCAGTACTTC | CASTEGGAAYEQYF
TRBJ2-1 | . | TRBV6-5 | TRBD1 | TGTGCCAGCCGAGACGGGGGGACAGGGCGGGGTGAGCAGTTCTTC | CASRDGGTGRGEQFF
TRBJ2-7 | once | TRBV28 | . | TGTGCCAGCAGTTTTGCGATTGGCGAGCAGTACTTC | CASSFAIGEQYF
TRBJ1-1 | . | TRBV6-5 | TRBD1 | TGTGCCAGCAGCCGCGAGGGGGCGGGGAACACTGAAGCTTTCTTT | CASSREGAGNTEAFF
TRBJ2-5 | . | TRBV9 | TRBD2 | TGTGCCAGCAGCCCCTTTGGCGGGAGCCAAGAGACCCAGTACTTC | CASSPFGGSQETQYF
TRBJ2-7 | once | TRBV11-1 | . | TGTGCCAGCAGCTTTGAGCCGGGAGAGCAGTACTTC | CASSFEPGEQYF
TRBJ1-6 | . | TRBV6-1 | TRBD1 | TGTGCCAGCAGTGGGGGGGACAGTCTAATCAATTCACCCCTCCACTTT | CASSGGDSLINSPLHF
TRBJ2-5 | . | TRBV3-1/TRBV3-2 | . | TGTGCCAGCAGCCAAGATTACGGGAGAGAGACCCAGTACTTC | CASSQDYGRETQYF
TRBJ2-5 | . | TRBV13 | . | TGTGCCAGCAGCTTAGCGGGGGTCCAAGAGACCCAGTACTTC | CASSLAGVQETQYF
TRBJ1-2 | . | TRBV6-1 | . | TGTGCCAGCAGTGAACAGGGTAGGGCCGGCTACACCTTC | CASSEQGRAGYTF
TRBJ1-2 | once | TRBV19 | . | TGTGCCAGTAACCGGAGGGGAGGAGACTATGGCTACACCTTC | CASNRRGGDYGYTF
TRBJ2-5 | once | TRBV4-2 | TRBD2 | TGTGCCAGCAGCTCCCGGACTAGCGGGAGGCCGTCTCAAGAGACCCAGTACTTC | CASSSRTSGRPSQETQYF
TRBJ1-6 | . | TRBV7-2 | . | TGTGCCAGCAGCGTGATCGGGGTCCCGGCCCTCCACTTT | CASSVIGVPALHF
TRBJ1-3 | . | TRBV13 | . | TGTGCCAGCAGCGCGAGGAGGCAATCTGGAAACACCATATATTTT | CASSARRQSGNTIYF
TRBJ2-1 | . | TRBV7-3 | TRBD2 | TGTGCCAGCAGCTCTCGACTAGCAAGCTCCTACAATGAGCAGTTCTTC | CASSSRLASSYNEQFF
TRBJ1-1 | . | TRBV19 | TRBD1 | TGTGCCAGTAGAGACAGGGTTGGCACTGAAGCTTTCTTT | CASRDRVGTEAFF
TRBJ2-7 | . | TRBV7-8 | TRBD2 | TGTGCCAGCAGCCCCCCGGGGGGATCCTACGAGCAGTACTTC | CASSPPGGSYEQYF
TRBJ1-3 | . | TRBV19 | . | TGTGCCAGTAGTATCCAGCACGGAGGCTCTGGAAACACCATATATTTT | CASSIQHGGSGNTIYF
TRBJ2-5 | once | TRBV7-9 | TRBD1 | TGTGCCAGCAGCTTCGAACCCGGGACAGGGGGCAGAGAGACCCAGTACTTC | CASSFEPGTGGRETQYF
TRBJ1-5 | . | TRBV6-5 | TRBD1 | TGTGCCAGCAGACCCGGGACAGTTAGCAATCAGCCCCAGCATTTT | CASRPGTVSNQPQHF
TRBJ2-2 | . | TRBV9 | TRBD1 | TGTGCCAGCAGCGTAGAGATGGGACAGGGGCACACCGGGGAGCTGTTTTTT | CASSVEMGQGHTGELFF
TRBJ1-5 | once | TRBV6-5 | . | TGTGCCAGCGCCCGACAGTCTGGTCAGCCCCAGCATTTT | CASARQSGQPQHF
TRBJ2-1 | . | TRBV7-3 | . | TGTGCCAGCGGGGAGTCCGCGCAGTCCAATGAGCAGTTCTTC | CASGESAQSNEQFF
TRBJ2-7 | . | TRBV7-9 | . | TGTGCCAGCAGACCTGGACAGTCCTACGAGCAGTACTTC | CASRPGQSYEQYF
TRBJ1-4 | . | TRBV6-5 | . | TGTGCCAGCAGTTACAGCTGGTATGCGACTAATGAAAAACTGTTTTTT | CASSYSWYATNEKLFF
TRBJ2-7 | few | TRBV5-4 | TRBD1 | TGTGCCAGCAGCGGGGGGGGACAGGGGAGTAGGTACGAGCAGTACTTC | CASSGGGQGSRYEQYF
TRBJ2-5 | . | TRBV7-3 | TRBD1 | TGTGCCAGCAGCTTAAACCCGACAGGGTCCCCACAAGAGACCCAGTACTTC | CASSLNPTGSPQETQYF
TRBJ2-7 | many | TRBV13 | TRBD1 | TGTGCCAGCACCCGACCGGGACAGGGCTACGAGCAGTACTTC | CASTRPGQGYEQYF
TRBJ2-4 | . | TRBV7-2 | . | TGTGCCAGCAGCGCCACGGGGAAGGGAGCCAAAAACATTCAGTACTTC | CASSATGKGAKNIQYF
TRBJ2-1 | . | TRBV7-9 | . | TGTGCCAGCAGCTCCCTCAGTGACAACCAGTTCTTC | CASSSLSDNQFF
TRBJ1-4 | . | TRBV30 | . | TGTGCCTGGAATCAGGGGATAAATGAAAAACTGTTTTTT | CAWNQGINEKLFF
TRBJ2-3 | . | TRBV7-9 | TRBD2 | TGTGCCAGCAGCTTGGGACTAGCGGCCGATACGCAGTATTTT | CASSLGLAADTQYF
TRBJ2-1 | once | TRBV27 | . | TGTGCCAGCAGTCACACTAGCAACTTGGGGAATGAGCAGTTCTTC | CASSHTSNLGNEQFF
TRBJ1-5 | . | TRBV27 | TRBD1 | TGTGCCAGCAGTTCCAGGGGGACATATAGCAATCAGCCCCAGCATTTT | CASSSRGTYSNQPQHF
TRBJ2-7 | . | TRBV28 | . | TGTGCCAGCAGTCTAAGAAACGGCGAGCAGTACTTC | CASSLRNGEQYF
TRBJ2-7 | . | TRBV2 | . | TGTGCCAGCAGTAGGGGGGGACTTCACCTTAGGCAGTACTTC | CASSRGGLHLRQYF
TRBJ2-2 | once | TRBV9 | TRBD2 | TGTGCCAGCAGCGTTGGACTAGCAGGGGAGCTGTTTTTT | CASSVGLAGELFF
TRBJ2-7 | . | TRBV10-3 | TRBD1 | TGTGCCATCAGTGACAGAGGACAGGGAGAAGAGCAGTACTTC | CAISDRGQGEEQYF
TRBJ2-5 | . | TRBV5-1 | TRBD2 | TGCGCCAGCAACCCTGGGAGGGAAGGTGTCCGGGAGACCCAGTACTTC | CASNPGREGVRETQYF